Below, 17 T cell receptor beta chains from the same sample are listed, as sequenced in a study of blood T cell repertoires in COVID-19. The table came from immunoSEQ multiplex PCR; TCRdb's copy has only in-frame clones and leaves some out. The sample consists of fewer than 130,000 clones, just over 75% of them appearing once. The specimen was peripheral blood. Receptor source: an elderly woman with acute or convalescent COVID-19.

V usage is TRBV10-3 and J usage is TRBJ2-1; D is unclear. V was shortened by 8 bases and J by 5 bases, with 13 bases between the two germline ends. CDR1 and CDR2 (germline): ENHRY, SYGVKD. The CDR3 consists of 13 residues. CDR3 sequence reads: CAIAENRDNEQFF. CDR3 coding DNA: TGTGCCATCGCGGAAAACCGGGACAATGAGCAGTTCTTC.

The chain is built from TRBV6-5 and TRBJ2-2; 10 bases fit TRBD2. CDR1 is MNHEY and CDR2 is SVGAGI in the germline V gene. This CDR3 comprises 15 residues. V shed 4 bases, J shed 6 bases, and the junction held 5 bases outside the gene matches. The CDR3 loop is CASSSLAGVPGELFF. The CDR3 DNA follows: TGTGCCAGCAGTTCGCTAGCGGGAGTCCCCGGGGAGCTGTTTTTT.

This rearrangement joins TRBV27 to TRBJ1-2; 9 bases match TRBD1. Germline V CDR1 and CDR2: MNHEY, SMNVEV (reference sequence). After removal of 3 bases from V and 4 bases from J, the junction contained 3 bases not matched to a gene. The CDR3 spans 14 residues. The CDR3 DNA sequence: TGTGCCAGCAGTTTTCGGGACAGGGCCTATGGCTACACCTTC. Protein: CASSFRDRAYGYTF.

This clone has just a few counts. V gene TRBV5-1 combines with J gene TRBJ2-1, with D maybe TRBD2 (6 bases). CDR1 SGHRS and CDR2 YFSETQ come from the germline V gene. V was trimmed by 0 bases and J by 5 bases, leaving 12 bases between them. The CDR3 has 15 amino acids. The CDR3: CASSLAEGGDNEQFF. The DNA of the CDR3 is TGCGCCAGCAGCTTGGCGGAGGGTGGCGACAATGAGCAGTTCTTC.

CDR3 bases: TGTGCCAGTAGTATACCCCTCACAGATACGCAGTATTTT. Protein sequence: CASSIPLTDTQYF. The rearrangement links TRBV19 to TRBJ2-3; D unclear. Germline lookup yields CDR1 LNHDA and CDR2 SQIVND (reference sequence). V was pared by 2 bases and J by 2 bases, with 5 bases between. The CDR3 has 13 amino acids.

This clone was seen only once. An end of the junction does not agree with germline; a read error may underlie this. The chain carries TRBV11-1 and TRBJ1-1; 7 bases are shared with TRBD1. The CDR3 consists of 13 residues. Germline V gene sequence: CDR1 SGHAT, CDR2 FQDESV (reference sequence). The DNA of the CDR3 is TGTGCCAACAGCTTGGATTTACAGGGGAAAGCTTTCTTT. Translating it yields CANSLDLQGKAFF. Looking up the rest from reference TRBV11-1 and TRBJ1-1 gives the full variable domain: EAEVAQSPRYKITEKSQAVAFWCDPISGHATLYWYRQILGQGPELLVQFQDESVVDDSQLPKDRFSAERLKGVDSTLKIQPAELGDSAMYLCANSLDLQGKAFFGQGTRLTVV.

The CDR3 sequence: CASSITGVTGELFF. The CDR3 DNA reads TGCGCCAGCAGCATCACAGGGGTCACCGGGGAGCTGTTTTTT. The rearrangement uses TRBV5-1 and TRBJ2-2; 7 bases line up with TRBD1. Losses at the gene ends were 4 bases for V and 4 bases for J; bases not matched to a gene: 4. Per the germline V gene, CDR1 is SGHRS and CDR2 is YFSETQ. This CDR3 comprises 14 residues. The whole variable domain, filled in from reference TRBV5-1 and TRBJ2-2, reads KAGVTQTPRYLIKTRGQQVTLSCSPISGHRSVSWYQQTPGQGLQFLFEYFSETQRNKGNFPGRFSGRQFSNSRSEMNVSTLELGDSALYLCASSITGVTGELFFGEGSRLTVL.

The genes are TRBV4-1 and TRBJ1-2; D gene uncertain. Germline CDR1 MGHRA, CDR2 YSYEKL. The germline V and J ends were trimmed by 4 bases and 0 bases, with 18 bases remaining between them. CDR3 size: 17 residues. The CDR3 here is CASSPVGGALANYGYTF. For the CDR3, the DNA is TGCGCCAGCAGCCCCGTGGGAGGAGCTTTAGCTAACTATGGCTACACCTTC.

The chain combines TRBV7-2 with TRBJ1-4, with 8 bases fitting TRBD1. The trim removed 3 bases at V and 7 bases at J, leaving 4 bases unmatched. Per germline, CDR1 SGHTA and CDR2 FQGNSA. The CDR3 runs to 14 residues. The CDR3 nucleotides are TGTGCCAGCAGCTTCACAGGGGGGGGTGAAAAACTGTTTTTT. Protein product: CASSFTGGGEKLFF.

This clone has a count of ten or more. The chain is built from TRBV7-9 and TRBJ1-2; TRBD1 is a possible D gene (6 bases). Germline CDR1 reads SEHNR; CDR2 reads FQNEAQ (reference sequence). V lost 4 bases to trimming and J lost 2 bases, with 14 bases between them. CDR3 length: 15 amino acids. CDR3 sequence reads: CASSSFRGRNYGYTF. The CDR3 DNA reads TGTGCCAGCAGCTCGTTCAGGGGCCGGAACTATGGCTACACCTTC.

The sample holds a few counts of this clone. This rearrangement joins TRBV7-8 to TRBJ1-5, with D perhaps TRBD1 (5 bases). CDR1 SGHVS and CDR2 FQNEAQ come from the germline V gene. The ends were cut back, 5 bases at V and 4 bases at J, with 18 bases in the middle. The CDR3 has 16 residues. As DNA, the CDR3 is TGTGCCAGCAGCCCACTACCCCGACAGCCGAATCAGCCCCAGCATTTT. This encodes CASSPLPRQPNQPQHF.

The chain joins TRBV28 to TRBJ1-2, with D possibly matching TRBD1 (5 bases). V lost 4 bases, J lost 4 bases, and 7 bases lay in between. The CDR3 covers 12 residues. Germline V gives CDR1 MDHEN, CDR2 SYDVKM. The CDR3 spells CASSWQGYGYTF. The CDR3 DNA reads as TGTGCCAGCAGTTGGCAGGGCTATGGCTACACCTTC.

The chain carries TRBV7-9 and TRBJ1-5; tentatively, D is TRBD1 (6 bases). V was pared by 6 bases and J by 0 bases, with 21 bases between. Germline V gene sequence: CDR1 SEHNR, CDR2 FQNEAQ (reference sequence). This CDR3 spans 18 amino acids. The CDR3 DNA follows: TGTGCCAGCAGTCGGGGGGGCAGCAGAGGTGATAGCAATCAGCCCCAGCATTTT. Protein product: CASSRGGSRGDSNQPQHF.

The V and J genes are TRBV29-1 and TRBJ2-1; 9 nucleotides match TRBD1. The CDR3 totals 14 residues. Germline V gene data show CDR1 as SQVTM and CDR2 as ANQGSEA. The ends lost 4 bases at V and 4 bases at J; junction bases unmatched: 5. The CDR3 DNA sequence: TGCAGCGTTGGCCCGGGACAGGGTTACAATGAGCAGTTCTTC. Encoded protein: CSVGPGQGYNEQFF.

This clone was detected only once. CDR3 sequence (DNA): TGTGCCAGCTCACCGACACAGGATTTCTCTGGAAACACCATATATTTT. Amino acids: CASSPTQDFSGNTIYF. The genes are TRBV18 and TRBJ1-3; D is possibly TRBD1 (5 bases). From germline, CDR1 is KGHSH and CDR2 LQKENI. There are 16 residues in the CDR3. With 3 bases removed from V and 0 bases from J, the gap between germline ends came to 12 bases.

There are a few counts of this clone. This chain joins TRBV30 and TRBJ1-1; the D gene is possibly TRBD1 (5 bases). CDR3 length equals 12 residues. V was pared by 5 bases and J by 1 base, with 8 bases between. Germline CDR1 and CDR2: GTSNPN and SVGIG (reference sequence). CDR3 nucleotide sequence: TGTGCCTGGGACGGGGGGAACACTGAAGCTTTCTTT. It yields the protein CAWDGGNTEAFF.

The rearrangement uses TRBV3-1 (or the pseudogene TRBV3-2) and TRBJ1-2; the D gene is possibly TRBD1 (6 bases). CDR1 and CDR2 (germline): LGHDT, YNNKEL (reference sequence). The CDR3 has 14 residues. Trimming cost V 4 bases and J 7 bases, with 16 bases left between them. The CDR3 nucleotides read TGTGCCAGCAGCCTAAACAGGGTAGGGTTTGGCTACACCTTC. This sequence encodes CASSLNRVGFGYTF.